These 20 T cell receptor beta chains were sequenced from one sample in a study of blood T cell repertoires in COVID-19. Sequenced by immunoSEQ multiplex PCR; TCRdb stores in-frame clones only, minus some. In the table there are tens of thousands of clones, about four fifths of which are singletons. Source material: peripheral blood. These receptors all stem from a human donor with acute or convalescent COVID-19. The donor label of this sample is uncertain.

The rearrangement links TRBV28 to TRBJ1-6; TRBD1 matches 9 bases. Germline V lookup: CDR1 MDHEN, CDR2 SYDVKM. With 6 bases clipped from V and 10 bases from J, the junction kept 10 bases outside the gene matches. The CDR3 is made up of 15 amino acids. CDR3 nucleotide sequence: TGTGCCAGCAGACTCCCGACAGGGGGTCGGTCACCCCTCCACTTT. It yields the protein CASRLPTGGRSPLHF.

This rearrangement joins TRBV6-5 to TRBJ1-4; TRBD1 is a possible D gene (5 bases). In germline, CDR1 is MNHEY, CDR2 SVGAGI. V was trimmed by 4 bases and J by 7 bases, leaving 13 bases between them. The CDR3 extends over 14 amino acids. This CDR3 reads CASSWRGRGEKLFF. In DNA, the CDR3 is TGTGCCAGCAGTTGGAGGGGAAGGGGTGAAAAACTGTTTTTT.

The rearrangement joins TRBV10-1 to TRBJ2-7; possibly TRBD1 for D (7 bases). CDR1 and CDR2 from the germline V gene are WNHNN and SYGVQD (reference sequence). The V gene lost 11 bases and the J gene lost 4 bases, with 12 bases spanning the gap. The CDR3 sequence is 11 residues long. DNA for the CDR3: TGCGCCGACCAGGGGGGATACGAGCAGTACTTC. Its protein product is CADQGGYEQYF.

The rearrangement links TRBV5-1 to TRBJ2-3; TRBD2 aligns across 14 bases. With V trimmed by 4 bases and J by 5 bases, 3 bases remained unmatched. CDR1 and CDR2 (germline): SGHRS, YFSETQ. This CDR3 comprises 15 residues. The CDR3 here is CASSLGLAGGDTQYF. DNA for the CDR3: TGCGCCAGCAGCCTAGGACTAGCGGGAGGAGATACGCAGTATTTT.

The chain has TRBV4-2 and TRBJ2-2; 7 bases line up with TRBD1. This CDR3 spans 17 amino acids. The trim removed 2 bases at V and 1 base at J, leaving 7 bases unmatched. Germline CDR1 is LGHNA and CDR2 is YNFKEQ. DNA of the CDR3: TGTGCCAGCAGCCAAAAGTCCCGGACAGGGAACACCGGGGAGCTGTTTTTT. Encoded protein: CASSQKSRTGNTGELFF.

V is TRBV25-1 and J is TRBJ1-4, with 10 bases identical to TRBD1. Germline V gene data show CDR1 as MGHDK and CDR2 as SYGVNS. CDR3 length equals 15 residues. Trimming took 3 bases from V and 7 from J; bases not matched to a gene: 5. CDR3 loop: CASSDRQGAREKLFF. In DNA form, the CDR3 reads TGTGCCAGCAGTGATAGACAGGGGGCGCGTGAAAAACTGTTTTTT.

The genes are TRBV5-8 and TRBJ2-3, with a tentative D call TRBD2 (6 bases). Trimming left V 0 bases short and J 3 bases short, with 14 bases between. CDR3 length equals 16 residues. Germline CDR1 reads SGHTS; CDR2 reads YDEGEE. The CDR3 sequence: CASSLAVQGGTDTQYF. CDR3 bases: TGTGCCAGCAGCTTGGCCGTGCAGGGAGGTACAGATACGCAGTATTTT.

This chain uses TRBV19 with TRBJ2-7; 8 nucleotides match TRBD2. V trimming: 3 bases; J trimming: 7 bases; junction bases outside the gene matches: 11. The V gene's germline CDR1 is LNHDA and CDR2 SQIVND (reference sequence). This CDR3 has 15 residues. The chain's CDR3 is CASSISSGRPGEQYF. The CDR3 DNA reads TGTGCCAGTAGTATTTCCAGCGGGAGACCGGGTGAGCAGTACTTC.

V and J are TRBV29-1 and TRBJ2-7, with TRBD2 matching 10 bases. The CDR3 totals 13 residues. The trim removed 4 bases at V and 3 bases at J, leaving 3 bases unmatched. Germline CDR1 reads SQVTM; CDR2 reads ANQGSEA. The CDR3 loop is CSVAWTSGYEQYF. In DNA form, the CDR3 reads TGCAGCGTTGCCTGGACTAGCGGCTACGAGCAGTACTTC.

The chain recombines TRBV7-9 with TRBJ2-4; 12 bases are shared with TRBD2. V lost 3 bases, J lost 12 bases, and 9 bases stayed unmatched. CDR1 and CDR2 (germline): SEHNR, FQNEAQ (reference sequence). The CDR3 sequence is 15 residues long. The CDR3 here is CASSFGTSGRSDQYF. The CDR3 DNA reads TGTGCCAGCAGCTTCGGGACTAGCGGGCGGTCGGATCAGTACTTC.

The chain joins TRBV7-8 to TRBJ2-2, with D perhaps TRBD2 (6 bases). This CDR3 has 15 amino acids. The V end lost 1 base, the J end lost 2 bases, and 8 bases lay between the germline ends. CDR1 and CDR2 from the germline V gene are SGHVS and FQNEAQ. CDR3 coding DNA: TGTGCCAGCAGCTTAGTGGGACTTAACACCGGGGAGCTGTTTTTT. This translates into CASSLVGLNTGELFF.

The chain employs TRBV13 and TRBJ1-3, with D perhaps matching TRBD1 (5 bases). The CDR3 runs to 15 residues. Germline assignment: CDR1 PRHDT and CDR2 FYEKMQ (reference sequence). Trimming stripped 5 bases from V and 1 base from J, with 12 bases between. The CDR3 here is CASSLPGESGNTIYF. CDR3 nucleotides: TGTGCCAGCAGCCTCCCGGGGGAATCTGGAAACACCATATATTTT.

The chain joins TRBV5-4 to TRBJ1-1; maybe TRBD1 (5 bases). The CDR3 length is 13 residues. The germline CDR1 and CDR2 sequences are SGHNT and YYREEE (reference sequence). The V and J ends lost 4 bases and 4 bases respectively, with 11 bases between them. CDR3 residues: CASSADMSTEAFF. The CDR3 DNA is TGTGCCAGCAGCGCGGACATGTCCACTGAAGCTTTCTTT.

This chain joins TRBV5-5 and TRBJ1-6; TRBD1 is a possible D gene (5 bases). The germline V gene has CDR1 SGHKS and CDR2 YYEKEE (reference sequence). Trimming took 4 bases from V and 6 from J, leaving 8 bases between them. The CDR3 sequence is 13 residues long. For the CDR3, the DNA is TGTGCCAGCAGCCGCGGGGGTAATTCACCCCTCCACTTT. Its protein product is CASSRGGNSPLHF.

V usage is TRBV5-4 and J usage is TRBJ2-5; D is perhaps TRBD2 (5 bases). Trimming removed 0 bases at V and 2 bases at J, with 11 bases between. There are 15 residues in the CDR3. The germline CDR1 and CDR2 sequences are SGHNT and YYREEE (reference sequence). DNA for the CDR3: TGTGCCAGCAGCTTGGCGGAGGCCAGGCAAGAGACCCAGTACTTC. Its protein is CASSLAEARQETQYF.

J is TRBJ1-4 and V is TRBV5-1; 7 nucleotides agree with TRBD1. With 4 bases clipped from V and 5 bases from J, the junction kept 5 bases outside the gene matches. This CDR3 spans 14 amino acids. The germline CDR1 and CDR2 sequences are SGHRS and YFSETQ. CDR3 DNA: TGCGCCAGCAGCACACAGGGGTTAAATGAAAAACTGTTTTTT. Its translation is CASSTQGLNEKLFF.

The genes are TRBV6-2 or TRBV6-3 and TRBJ1-1; D is undetermined. The V end lost 5 bases, the J end lost 4 bases, and 14 bases lay between the germline ends. This CDR3 spans 14 amino acids. Germline CDR1 and CDR2: MNHEY and SVGEGT. CDR3 bases: TGTGCCAGCAGTACCCCGGGTTTGGGCACTGAAGCTTTCTTT. Its translation is CASSTPGLGTEAFF.

The chain couples TRBV4-2 to TRBJ2-1; a possible D gene is TRBD2 (5 bases). In germline, CDR1 is LGHNA, CDR2 YNFKEQ. The germline V and J ends were trimmed by 1 base and 7 bases, with 17 bases remaining between them. CDR3 length equals 16 residues. CDR3 sequence (DNA): TGTGCCAGCAGCCAAGTAGGGCGGACGGAGCGGAATGAGCAGTTCTTC. Residues: CASSQVGRTERNEQFF.

This clone came up a few times. This rearrangement joins TRBV7-3 to TRBJ2-7; 12 bases map to TRBD2. The V and J ends lost 4 bases and 5 bases, in that order; junction bases with no gene match: 9. From germline, CDR1 is SGHTA and CDR2 FQGTGA. The CDR3 covers 16 residues. CDR3 coding DNA: TGTGCCAGCAGCTCCAGACTAGCGGGAGATAGGGACGAGCAGTACTTC. It translates to CASSSRLAGDRDEQYF.

By share of the sample, this clone is medium-sized (0.01 to 0.1%). This rearrangement joins TRBV5-8 to TRBJ2-1; a possible D gene is TRBD2 (6 bases). This CDR3 region has 13 residues. The germline CDR1 and CDR2 sequences are SGHTS and YDEGEE. Trimming shortened V by 2 bases and J by 9 bases, and 12 bases separated the two germline ends. CDR3 sequence (DNA): TGTGCCAGCAGCTTACGCGGGACTGGTGAGCAGTTCTTC. Translated, it gives CASSLRGTGEQFF.